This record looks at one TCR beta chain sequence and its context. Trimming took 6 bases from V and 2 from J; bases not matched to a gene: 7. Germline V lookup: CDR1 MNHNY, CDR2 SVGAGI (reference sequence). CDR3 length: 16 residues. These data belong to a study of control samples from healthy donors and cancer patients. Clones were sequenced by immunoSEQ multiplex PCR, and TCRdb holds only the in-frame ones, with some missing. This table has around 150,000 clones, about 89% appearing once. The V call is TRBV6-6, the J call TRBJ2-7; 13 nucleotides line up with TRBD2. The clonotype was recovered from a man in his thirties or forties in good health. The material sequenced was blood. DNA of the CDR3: TGTGCCAGCAGACCCTCGGGGACTAGCGGGGCCTACGAGCAGTACTTC. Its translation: CASRPSGTSGAYEQYF.